These T cell receptor beta chains were read from a single sample in a study of technical replicates of blood from four donors. The method was immunoSEQ multiplex PCR; TCRdb's version includes in-frame clones alone and lacks a portion of them. The sample records approximately 78,000 clones, roughly 89% being singletons. The sample taken for sequencing was T cells isolated from PBMCs. Receptor source: a human donor in good health. The CDR3 runs from the conserved cysteine through the conserved F or W. The order of the fields is J gene, clone size, V gene, D gene, CDR3 protein, CDR3 DNA. The D gene is left open where the match is weak. Some rows mark clone size as missing; the rest say once, few, many or name a class of expanded clone.

j_gene: TRBJ1-1
abundance: .
v_gene: TRBV7-2
d_gene: .
CDR3aa: CASRPSGQGSGTEAFF
CDR3nt: TGTGCCAGCAGACCCAGTGGGCAGGGTTCAGGCACTGAAGCTTTCTTT

j_gene: TRBJ2-7
abundance: once
v_gene: TRBV27
d_gene: .
CDR3aa: CASSFRDNYEQYF
CDR3nt: TGTGCCAGCAGTTTCCGGGACAACTACGAGCAGTACTTC

j_gene: TRBJ2-3
abundance: .
v_gene: TRBV6-1
d_gene: TRBD1
CDR3aa: CASSVPGQATDTQYF
CDR3nt: TGTGCCAGCAGTGTTCCGGGACAGGCCACAGATACGCAGTATTTT

j_gene: TRBJ1-5
abundance: .
v_gene: TRBV28
d_gene: .
CDR3aa: CASTPGVQPQHF
CDR3nt: TGTGCCAGCACCCCGGGGGTACAGCCCCAGCATTTT

j_gene: TRBJ1-1
abundance: .
v_gene: TRBV7-9
d_gene: .
CDR3aa: CASSPSTIGRGAFF
CDR3nt: TGTGCCAGCAGCCCGAGTACGATCGGTAGGGGAGCTTTCTTT

j_gene: TRBJ2-5
abundance: .
v_gene: TRBV6-1
d_gene: .
CDR3aa: CASSEPGAIGGRETQYF
CDR3nt: TGTGCCAGCAGTGAGCCAGGGGCCATAGGGGGTAGAGAGACCCAGTACTTC

j_gene: TRBJ2-1
abundance: .
v_gene: TRBV14
d_gene: .
CDR3aa: CASSLDSAVYNEQFF
CDR3nt: TGTGCCAGCAGTCTCGATTCAGCGGTCTACAATGAGCAGTTCTTC

j_gene: TRBJ2-7
abundance: .
v_gene: TRBV14
d_gene: .
CDR3aa: CASSQEGDYEQYF
CDR3nt: TGTGCCAGCAGCCAAGAAGGAGATTACGAGCAGTACTTC

j_gene: TRBJ2-7
abundance: .
v_gene: TRBV7-9
d_gene: TRBD2
CDR3aa: CASSKSGGLASYEQYF
CDR3nt: TGTGCCAGCAGCAAGAGCGGGGGACTAGCTAGCTACGAGCAGTACTTC

j_gene: TRBJ1-1
abundance: .
v_gene: TRBV10-1
d_gene: .
CDR3aa: CASSEVVNTEAFF
CDR3nt: TGCGCCAGCAGTGAGGTAGTGAACACTGAAGCTTTCTTT

j_gene: TRBJ2-7
abundance: .
v_gene: TRBV27
d_gene: TRBD1
CDR3aa: CASSLAGTGWEQYF
CDR3nt: TGTGCCAGCAGTTTAGCCGGGACAGGGTGGGAGCAGTACTTC